This T cell receptor (beta chain) is from a study of shared clonotypes between healthy human individuals. This CDR3 spans 15 amino acids. Germline V lookup: CDR1 SGHRS, CDR2 YFSETQ. The junction had 3 bases not matched to a gene; V was cut back by 1 base and J by 2 bases. TCRdb's copy holds only in-frame clones and misses some; the assay was immunoSEQ multiplex PCR. The sample comprises millions of clones, 90% to 95% of which are singletons, and approximately 0.4% rests with the top ten. The receptor was derived from a young man in good health. Some clones in this sample may be carry-over from other donors' samples. The source material was naive CD4+ T cells from PBMCs. Subset: CD45RA+ positively selected. This chain links TRBV5-1 with TRBJ2-7; 10 bases fit TRBD2. CDR3 nucleotides: TGCGCCAGCAGCTTGTACCTAGCGGGGGCCTACGAGCAGTACTTC. It specifies CASSLYLAGAYEQYF.